One and the same sample provided the 29 T cell receptor beta chains below, sequenced in a study of blood T cell repertoires in COVID-19. Only in-frame clones appear in the TCRdb table, and some are missing; sequencing was by immunoSEQ multiplex PCR. The table records fewer than 200,000 clones, approximately 85% of them present only once. Source material: peripheral blood. Every receptor here comes from a man between 35 and 55 years old who had recovered from COVID-19.

This chain joins TRBV20-1 and TRBJ2-1; TRBD2 agrees at 7 bases. Germline V CDR1 and CDR2: DFQATT, SNEGSKA (reference sequence). The CDR3 contains 14 residues. V lost 3 bases and J lost 1; bases outside the gene matches: 3. The CDR3 DNA is TGCAGTGCTAGTTGGGGGGGTTCCTACAATGAGCAGTTCTTC. As protein: CSASWGGSYNEQFF.

V is TRBV4-1 and J is TRBJ2-1; 7 bases agree with TRBD2. J was trimmed by 9 bases and V by 3 bases; bases with no gene match: 20. The germline gives CDR1 MGHRA, CDR2 YSYEKL. This CDR3 is built from 18 residues. The DNA of the CDR3 is TGCGCCAGCAGCCATGTCGGTCGGACTCGGCGGGAGTGGGGTGAGCAGTTCTTC. It encodes CASSHVGRTRREWGEQFF.

Of note for this clone: Other DNA sequences in the sample encode the same CDR3. This chain links TRBV9 with TRBJ2-7; 8 nucleotides line up with TRBD1. In germline, CDR1 is SGDLS, CDR2 YYNGEE. This CDR3 has 14 residues. Unmatched junction bases numbered 1, after V lost 0 bases and J lost 2 bases. CDR3 region: CASSVGTGTYEQYF. In DNA form, the CDR3 reads TGTGCCAGCAGCGTAGGGACAGGGACCTACGAGCAGTACTTC.

About this clone itself: The same CDR3 is also encoded by other DNA sequences in this sample. This chain uses TRBV19 with TRBJ1-1; 7 bases match TRBD1. The CDR3 has 14 residues. V lost 1 base, J lost 1 base, and 0 bases stayed unmatched. CDR1 and CDR2 from the germline V gene are LNHDA and SQIVND (reference sequence). CDR3 amino acids: CASSIGQGNTEAFF. The CDR3, as DNA: TGTGCCAGTAGTATAGGACAGGGGAACACTGAAGCTTTCTTT.

The gene calls are TRBV4-2 and TRBJ2-7; 12 nucleotides match TRBD1. The germline V gene has CDR1 LGHNA and CDR2 YNFKEQ. The junction had 5 bases not matched to a gene; V was cut back by 1 base and J by 7 bases. This CDR3 region has 15 residues. CDR3 DNA: TGTGCCAGCAGCCAAGGGGGACAGGGGGCGTGGGAGCAGTACTTC. Translation gives CASSQGGQGAWEQYF.

This clone has just one count. The rearrangement uses TRBV19 and TRBJ2-1, with TRBD1 identical over 9 bases. Germline values: CDR1 LNHDA, CDR2 SQIVND (reference sequence). J gave up 0 bases and V 9 bases, and 3 bases lay outside the gene matches. This CDR3 contains 14 residues. Here the CDR3 reads CASTGGRSYNEQFF. DNA of the CDR3: TGTGCCAGCACAGGGGGCCGCTCCTACAATGAGCAGTTCTTC.

The chain links TRBV5-8 to TRBJ1-4, with 7 bases that match TRBD1. Germline CDR1 reads SGHTS; CDR2 reads YDEGEE. This CDR3 has 15 amino acids. V was pared by 6 bases and J by 8 bases, with 13 bases of the junction left unmatched. The CDR3 nucleotides are TGTGCCAGCAACCGGATGGGACAGATCGGAGAAAAACTGTTTTTT. Amino acids: CASNRMGQIGEKLFF.

This sequence joins TRBV10-3 and TRBJ1-3; possibly TRBD1 for D (6 bases). Deletions cut 6 bases from V and 0 bases from J, with 6 bases between. CDR1 and CDR2 (germline): ENHRY, SYGVKD. The CDR3 covers 13 residues. The CDR3 sequence: CAIRDSSGNTIYF. CDR3 coding DNA: TGTGCCATCAGGGACAGCTCTGGAAACACCATATATTTT.

V is TRBV10-3 and J is TRBJ2-7; TRBD1 matches 7 bases. This CDR3 has 13 amino acids. Germline values: CDR1 ENHRY, CDR2 SYGVKD. V dropped 3 bases and J dropped 3; count of bases not matched to a gene: 2. In DNA form, the CDR3 reads TGTGCCATCAGTGAAGACAGGGACTACGAGCAGTACTTC. Translated, it gives CAISEDRDYEQYF.

Comment on this clone: Because the CDR3's place on the DNA is in doubt, the DNA is left out and the CDR3 is given as listed by TCRdb. This rearrangement joins TRBV11-2 to TRBJ1-2; the table's TRBD1 call for D was not verified on the DNA. The CDR3 is 14 residues long, ends included. Germline CDR1 reads SGHAT; CDR2 reads FQNNGV. The CDR3 loop reads CASSFGQGAFGHTF.

The chain has TRBV6-2 or TRBV6-3 and TRBJ2-5, with D possibly being TRBD1 (5 bases). V lost 1 base and J 13 bases, leaving 10 bases between the germline ends. The germline gives CDR1 MNHEY, CDR2 SVGEGT. This CDR3 spans 11 amino acids. Here the CDR3 reads CASSYWQGLYF. CDR3 nucleotides: TGTGCCAGCAGTTACTGGCAGGGCTTGTACTTC.

The chain is built from TRBV9 and TRBJ1-4, with D possibly matching TRBD1 (6 bases). Per the germline V gene, CDR1 is SGDLS and CDR2 is YYNGEE. The CDR3 consists of 17 residues. Trimming removed 0 bases at V and 5 bases at J, with 17 bases between. CDR3 sequence: CASSVGGQKGPNEKLFF. CDR3 nucleotides: TGTGCCAGCAGCGTAGGGGGACAAAAGGGTCCAAATGAAAAACTGTTTTTT.

This rearrangement joins TRBV19 to TRBJ2-2; unclear D gene. This CDR3 comprises 15 residues. Germline CDR1 LNHDA, CDR2 SQIVND (reference sequence). The V end lost 3 bases, the J end lost 6 bases, and 14 bases lay between the germline ends. DNA for the CDR3: TGTGCCAGTAGTATCGACTCGGGTGGTTCCGGGGAGCTGTTTTTT. Translating gives CASSIDSGGSGELFF.

In DNA, the CDR3 is TGTGCCAGTAGTCTCGGGACTAGCGGGCCCCAAAACATTCAGTACTTC. This translates into CASSLGTSGPQNIQYF. This chain uses TRBV19 with TRBJ2-4; 12 nucleotides align to TRBD2. The V gene end was trimmed by 5 bases and the J gene end by 5 bases; junction bases not matched to a gene: 7. Germline V lookup: CDR1 LNHDA, CDR2 SQIVND (reference sequence). The CDR3 extends over 16 amino acids.

The chain employs TRBV12-3 or TRBV12-4 and TRBJ2-7, with D tentatively TRBD2 (5 bases). The CDR3 has 13 residues. V dropped 6 bases and J dropped 3 bases, with 12 bases sitting between them. CDR3 DNA: TGTGCCAGCAGCCCCCGGGGATACTACGAGCAGTACTTC. It encodes CASSPRGYYEQYF.

The chain joins TRBV6-2 or TRBV6-3 to TRBJ2-5; 7 bases are a match to TRBD1. Trimming cost V 2 bases and J 4 bases; bases outside gene matches: 7. Germline CDR1 and CDR2: MNHEY and SVGEGT. The CDR3 totals 15 residues. The CDR3 loop reads CASSYTDHRGETQYF. The CDR3 DNA sequence: TGTGCCAGCAGTTACACAGACCACAGGGGAGAGACCCAGTACTTC.

This chain connects TRBV9 to TRBJ2-1; 8 bases agree with TRBD1. Trimming cost V 3 bases and J 6 bases; bases outside gene matches: 8. The CDR3 is 15 amino acids. The germline V gene encodes CDR1 SGDLS and CDR2 YYNGEE. The chain's CDR3 is CASSAWTGTANEQFF. In DNA, the CDR3 is TGTGCCAGCAGCGCCTGGACAGGGACGGCCAATGAGCAGTTCTTC.

The chain combines TRBV11-3 with TRBJ2-3; D is perhaps TRBD2 (6 bases). V was trimmed by 5 bases and J by 4 bases, leaving 13 bases between them. Germline CDR1 reads SGHNT; CDR2 reads YENEEA. This CDR3 comprises 14 residues. CDR3 protein: CASSPVREADTQYF. The CDR3 coding sequence is TGTGCCAGCAGCCCCGTGAGGGAGGCAGATACGCAGTATTTT.

J is TRBJ2-3 and V is TRBV3-1 (or the pseudogene TRBV3-2), with 7 bases fitting TRBD2. The CDR3 spans 16 residues. CDR1 is LGHDT and CDR2 is YNNKEL in the germline V gene (reference sequence). Trimming cost V 1 base and J 7 bases; bases outside gene matches: 11. This chain's CDR3 is CASSQGGWVSGNTQYF. The DNA for the CDR3 is TGTGCCAGCAGCCAAGGTGGATGGGTGAGCGGGAATACGCAGTATTTT.

This chain joins TRBV5-5 and TRBJ2-2; no clear D gene. The V and J ends lost 2 bases and 3 bases respectively, with 11 bases between them. The CDR3 has 15 residues. The germline V gene has CDR1 SGHKS and CDR2 YYEKEE (reference sequence). The DNA of the CDR3 is TGTGCCAGCAGCTTACTAACTTCTGACACCGGGGAGCTGTTTTTT. It specifies CASSLLTSDTGELFF.

This chain uses TRBV15 with TRBJ2-7, with 8 bases matching TRBD2. The V gene's germline CDR1 is LNHNV and CDR2 YYDKDF (reference sequence). This CDR3 comprises 15 residues. Germline trimming cut 5 bases from V and 2 bases from J; bases unmatched to any gene: 8. This CDR3 is CATSRRRGDPYEQYF. The CDR3, as DNA: TGTGCCACCAGCCGTAGGCGGGGGGACCCCTACGAGCAGTACTTC.

The V gene is TRBV5-1, the J gene TRBJ1-6; TRBD1 aligns across 7 bases. J lost 5 bases, V lost 5 bases, and 1 base had no gene match. Germline values: CDR1 SGHRS, CDR2 YFSETQ. The CDR3 has 13 amino acids. CDR3 residues: CASRGTDNSPLHF. The DNA for the CDR3 is TGCGCCAGCAGGGGGACAGATAATTCACCCCTCCACTTT. The entire variable domain, with the rest obtained from reference TRBV5-1 and TRBJ1-6, is as follows: KAGVTQTPRYLIKTRGQQVTLSCSPISGHRSVSWYQQTPGQGLQFLFEYFSETQRNKGNFPGRFSGRQFSNSRSEMNVSTLELGDSALYLCASRGTDNSPLHFGNGTRLTVT.

The chain couples TRBV18 to TRBJ1-1, with 10 bases aligning to TRBD1. Germline lookup yields CDR1 KGHSH and CDR2 LQKENI. The CDR3 loop spans 12 amino acids. The trim removed 3 bases at V and 11 bases at J, leaving 3 bases unmatched. The CDR3 coding sequence is TGTGCCAGCTCACCGGGACAGGGGCGGGCTTTCTTT. Its protein product is CASSPGQGRAFF.

The rearrangement links TRBV6-2 or TRBV6-3 to TRBJ1-1; the match to TRBD1 covers 7 bases. The CDR3 consists of 17 residues. Looked up from germline, CDR1 is MNHEY and CDR2 is SVGEGT. The V gene end was trimmed by 5 bases and the J gene end by 0 bases; junction bases not matched to a gene: 12. The CDR3 loop is CASSLPGQTIMNTEAFF. In DNA, the CDR3 is TGTGCCAGCAGTCTACCGGGACAGACGATCATGAACACTGAAGCTTTCTTT.

This clone was recorded only once. The chain couples TRBV11-2 to TRBJ2-5, with 7 bases lining up with TRBD1. Germline V gives CDR1 SGHAT, CDR2 FQNNGV. The length of the CDR3 is 14 residues. With 5 bases clipped from V and 1 base from J, the junction kept 4 bases outside the gene matches. In nucleotides, the CDR3 is TGTGCCAGCAGCCCACAGGGGATCCAAGAGACCCAGTACTTC. Translated, it gives CASSPQGIQETQYF.

The V and J genes are TRBV10-3 and TRBJ2-7; TRBD2 is a possible D gene (5 bases). Germline V lookup: CDR1 ENHRY, CDR2 SYGVKD. The ends were cut back, 8 bases at V and 4 bases at J, with 12 bases in the middle. The length of the CDR3 is 12 residues. For the CDR3, the DNA is TGTGCCATCTCCCGGGAACCTTACGAGCAGTACTTC. Translated, it gives CAISREPYEQYF.

The chain recombines TRBV11-2 with TRBJ2-7; possible D gene TRBD2, 5 bases. The germline V gene has CDR1 SGHAT and CDR2 FQNNGV. With 5 bases removed from V and 0 bases from J, the gap between germline ends came to 11 bases. The CDR3 has 14 amino acids. The CDR3 DNA is TGTGCCAGCAGCAAGAGCCGGGACTCCTACGAGCAGTACTTC. Translated, it gives CASSKSRDSYEQYF. Complete variable domain (other parts from reference TRBV11-2 and TRBJ2-7): EAGVAQSPRYKIIEKRQSVAFWCNPISGHATLYWYQQILGQGPKLLIQFQNNGVVDDSQLPKDRFSAERLKGVDSTLKIQPAKLEDSAVYLCASSKSRDSYEQYFGPGTRLTVT.

This clone appeared a single time. This chain uses TRBV6-5 with TRBJ2-7; 10 nucleotides match TRBD2. V lost 5 bases and J lost 5; bases outside the gene matches: 0. Germline-derived CDR1 and CDR2 are MNHEY and SVGAGI. The CDR3 covers 12 residues. The CDR3 bases are TGTGCCAGCAGTACTAGCGGGGACGAGCAGTACTTC. Encoded protein: CASSTSGDEQYF.

The chain combines TRBV2 with TRBJ2-7; unclear D gene. V shed 4 bases and J shed 6 bases, with 13 bases lying between them. The CDR3 loop spans 13 amino acids. The germline V gene encodes CDR1 SNHLY and CDR2 FYNNEI. The CDR3 DNA follows: TGTGCCAGCAGTGTGCCGCTGATCGGCGAGCAGTACTTC. Its protein product is CASSVPLIGEQYF.